The 19 T cell receptor beta chains listed next were all sequenced from one sample in a study of blood T cells in healthy people across ages. A sample-barcoded 5' primer and a J-beta primer mix were used in a second PCR of roughly 6 to 11 cycles. TCRdb independently ran MiXCR on the 5' RACE reads; one entry per CDR3 protein. The table includes some 750,000 distinct CDR3 sequences, about 20% detected once. Sequencing input: blood. Receptor source: an older man in good health.

This chain connects TRBV28 to TRBJ1-2; D not resolved. Germline V gene sequence: CDR1 MDHEN, CDR2 SYDVKM. Deletions cut 5 bases from V and 2 bases from J, with 15 bases between. This CDR3 region has 15 residues. The CDR3 nucleotides are TGTGCCAGCAGTGAATCGACTGACGTGAACTATGGCTACACCTTC. Protein: CASSESTDVNYGYTF.

This clonotype was found many times. The chain joins TRBV6-6 to TRBJ1-1; D remains unclear. Deletions cut 3 bases from V and 0 bases from J, with 2 bases between. Germline CDR1 MNHNY, CDR2 SVGAGI (reference sequence). The CDR3 consists of 12 residues. The CDR3 coding sequence is TGTGCCAGCAGTTATCTGAACACTGAAGCTTTCTTT. It encodes CASSYLNTEAFF.

This chain joins TRBV5-5 and TRBJ2-3; 9 bases fit TRBD1. After removal of 2 bases from V and 3 bases from J, the junction contained 7 bases not matched to a gene. This CDR3 comprises 16 residues. The germline V gene encodes CDR1 SGHKS and CDR2 YYEKEE (reference sequence). CDR3 in amino acids: CASSFLTGGSTDTQYF. CDR3 nucleotide sequence: TGTGCCAGCAGCTTTTTGACAGGGGGTTCGACAGATACGCAGTATTTT. Looking up the rest from reference TRBV5-5 and TRBJ2-3 gives the full variable domain: DAGVTQSPTHLIKTRGQQVTLRCSPISGHKSVSWYQQVLGQGPQFIFQYYEKEERGRGNFPDRFSARQFPNYSSELNVNALLLGDSALYLCASSFLTGGSTDTQYFGPGTRLTVL.

This clonotype was counted a few times. The rearrangement uses TRBV2 and TRBJ1-2; D gene uncertain. The germline gives CDR1 SNHLY, CDR2 FYNNEI. This CDR3 has 14 amino acids. V lost 2 bases and J 4 bases, leaving 11 bases between the germline ends. Written as DNA, the CDR3 is TGTGCCAGCAGTGAACCGCGGTCAGCCTATGGCTACACCTTC. This encodes CASSEPRSAYGYTF.

Only a few counts were recorded for this clonotype. V gene TRBV28 combines with J gene TRBJ2-7; TRBD1 is a possible D gene (5 bases). CDR1 MDHEN and CDR2 SYDVKM come from the germline V gene. Trimming removed 3 bases at V and 5 bases at J, with 17 bases between. CDR3 length: 15 residues. This CDR3 reads CASSLASRDLNEQYF. CDR3 bases: TGTGCCAGCAGTTTGGCGAGCAGGGATTTGAACGAGCAGTACTTC.

A few counts support this clonotype. J is TRBJ2-7 and V is TRBV27; weak D call: TRBD1 (5 bases). Germline V gene sequence: CDR1 MNHEY, CDR2 SMNVEV (reference sequence). The CDR3 consists of 15 residues. Trimming removed 5 bases at V and 2 bases at J, with 16 bases between. The CDR3 coding sequence is TGTGCCAGCAGTCCCCCAAAGGGGCCAACCTACGAGCAGTACTTC. Its translation is CASSPPKGPTYEQYF.

The V and J genes are TRBV29-1 and TRBJ2-7; tentative D call: TRBD1 (5 bases). Trimming took 7 bases from V and 0 from J, leaving 10 bases between them. CDR3 size: 12 residues. CDR1 is SQVTM, CDR2 ANQGSEA, per germline. CDR3 amino acids: CSGGHSSYEQYF. The CDR3, as DNA: TGCAGCGGCGGACACTCCTCCTACGAGCAGTACTTC.

The gene calls are TRBV5-6 and TRBJ2-3, with TRBD2 matching over 7 bases. CDR1 SGHDT and CDR2 YYEEEE come from the germline V gene. The V gene end was trimmed by 2 bases and the J gene end by 6 bases; junction bases not matched to a gene: 12. The CDR3 loop spans 16 amino acids. CDR3 residues: CASSLPSGTFGDTQYF. The DNA for the CDR3 is TGTGCCAGCAGCTTACCCAGCGGGACCTTTGGGGATACGCAGTATTTT.

This chain connects TRBV7-2 to TRBJ2-1, with TRBD1 as a possible D gene (6 bases). Germline CDR1 SGHTA, CDR2 FQGNSA. The CDR3 consists of 13 residues. Trimming left V 3 bases short and J 6 bases short, with 9 bases between. The CDR3 DNA follows: TGTGCCAGCAGCTTGCCAGGGGCCAATGAGCAGTTCTTC. It encodes CASSLPGANEQFF.

This clonotype was found a few times. The CDR3 region is CASRSGTRNEQFF. In DNA, the CDR3 is TGTGCCAGCAGATCCGGGACCCGCAATGAGCAGTTCTTC. The chain is built from TRBV2 and TRBJ2-1; either TRBD1 or TRBD2 may fit D (5 bases each). CDR1 is SNHLY and CDR2 is FYNNEI in the germline V gene. Trimming shortened V by 6 bases and J by 6 bases, and 12 bases separated the two germline ends. This CDR3 region has 13 residues.

In this sample, this clonotype turned up many times. The CDR3 loop reads CSARELTFTDTQYF. The CDR3 region has the DNA TGCAGTGCTAGAGAGTTGACTTTCACAGATACGCAGTATTTT. The chain joins TRBV20-1 to TRBJ2-3; the D is unclear. With 0 bases removed from V and 2 bases from J, the gap between germline ends came to 9 bases. CDR3 length: 14 residues. From germline, CDR1 is DFQATT and CDR2 SNEGSKA (reference sequence).

The J gene is TRBJ1-1, the V gene TRBV12-3 or TRBV12-4; possible D gene TRBD1, 6 bases. The germline V and J ends were trimmed by 2 bases and 1 base, with 11 bases remaining between them. The CDR3 extends over 15 amino acids. CDR3 nucleotides: TGTGCCAGCAGTTTACTCAGGGGTCGGAACACTGAAGCTTTCTTT. It yields the protein CASSLLRGRNTEAFF.

This clonotype was recorded many times. The junction and the germline gene differ at one end; a read error may be behind it. The V call is TRBV20-1, the J call TRBJ1-1, with TRBD1 identical over 8 bases. Germline V CDR1 and CDR2: DFQATT, SNEGSKA (reference sequence). The CDR3 runs to 14 residues. The CDR3 loop reads CSAPEQGVNTEAFF. The CDR3 DNA reads as TGCAGTGCACCGGAACAGGGGGTGAACACTGAAGCCTTCTTT.

The chain couples TRBV12-3 or TRBV12-4 to TRBJ2-5, with 8 bases identical to TRBD2. J lost 0 bases, V lost 2 bases, and 5 bases had no gene match. CDR3 length equals 16 residues. CDR3 nucleotides: TGTGCCAGCAGTTTATTGGCGGGGGGCCACCAAGAGACCCAGTACTTC. Encoded protein: CASSLLAGGHQETQYF.

The rearrangement uses TRBV6-1 and TRBJ2-3, with 8 bases fitting TRBD2. The CDR3 has 16 amino acids. Trimming removed 7 bases from V and 3 bases from J; junction bases left unmatched: 12. Germline CDR1 MNHNS, CDR2 SASEGT. CDR3: CASTVRSGSRTDTQYF. The CDR3 DNA reads as TGTGCCAGCACGGTCCGGAGCGGGAGTAGGACAGATACGCAGTATTTT.

The table lists this clonotype with a few counts. The chain is built from TRBV29-1 and TRBJ2-2, with D hard to call. The germline V gene encodes CDR1 SQVTM and CDR2 ANQGSEA. CDR3 length: 14 amino acids. V lost 6 bases to trimming and J lost 5 bases, with 16 bases between them. Here the CDR3 DNA reads TGCAGCGTGGAGCCTGTGATGAATACCGGGGAGCTGTTTTTT. Protein product: CSVEPVMNTGELFF.

This clonotype was seen a handful of times. This chain uses TRBV7-2 with TRBJ1-1, with D hard to call. The germline V and J ends were trimmed by 4 bases and 10 bases, with 10 bases remaining between them. CDR1 is SGHTA and CDR2 is FQGNSA in the germline V gene. The CDR3 is 11 residues long. The CDR3 region is CASSSHRGAFF. The CDR3 DNA is TGTGCCAGCAGCTCCCATCGGGGAGCTTTCTTT.

The chain recombines TRBV20-1 with TRBJ2-5; D is possibly TRBD2 (5 bases). CDR1 and CDR2 from the germline V gene are DFQATT and SNEGSKA (reference sequence). V lost 2 bases and J 5 bases, leaving 9 bases between the germline ends. There are 12 residues in the CDR3. DNA of the CDR3: TGCAGTGCTAGAACCGAGCGGGAGACCCAGTACTTC. Translated: CSARTERETQYF.

V and J are TRBV7-8 and TRBJ2-1; either TRBD1 or TRBD2 may supply D (5 bases each). Germline CDR1 SGHVS, CDR2 FQNEAQ. V was shortened by 6 bases and J by 2 bases, with 14 bases between the two germline ends. The length of the CDR3 is 15 residues. The CDR3 sequence is CASSPVGVAYNEQFF. CDR3 in DNA: TGTGCCAGCAGTCCCGTGGGGGTTGCCTACAATGAGCAGTTCTTC.